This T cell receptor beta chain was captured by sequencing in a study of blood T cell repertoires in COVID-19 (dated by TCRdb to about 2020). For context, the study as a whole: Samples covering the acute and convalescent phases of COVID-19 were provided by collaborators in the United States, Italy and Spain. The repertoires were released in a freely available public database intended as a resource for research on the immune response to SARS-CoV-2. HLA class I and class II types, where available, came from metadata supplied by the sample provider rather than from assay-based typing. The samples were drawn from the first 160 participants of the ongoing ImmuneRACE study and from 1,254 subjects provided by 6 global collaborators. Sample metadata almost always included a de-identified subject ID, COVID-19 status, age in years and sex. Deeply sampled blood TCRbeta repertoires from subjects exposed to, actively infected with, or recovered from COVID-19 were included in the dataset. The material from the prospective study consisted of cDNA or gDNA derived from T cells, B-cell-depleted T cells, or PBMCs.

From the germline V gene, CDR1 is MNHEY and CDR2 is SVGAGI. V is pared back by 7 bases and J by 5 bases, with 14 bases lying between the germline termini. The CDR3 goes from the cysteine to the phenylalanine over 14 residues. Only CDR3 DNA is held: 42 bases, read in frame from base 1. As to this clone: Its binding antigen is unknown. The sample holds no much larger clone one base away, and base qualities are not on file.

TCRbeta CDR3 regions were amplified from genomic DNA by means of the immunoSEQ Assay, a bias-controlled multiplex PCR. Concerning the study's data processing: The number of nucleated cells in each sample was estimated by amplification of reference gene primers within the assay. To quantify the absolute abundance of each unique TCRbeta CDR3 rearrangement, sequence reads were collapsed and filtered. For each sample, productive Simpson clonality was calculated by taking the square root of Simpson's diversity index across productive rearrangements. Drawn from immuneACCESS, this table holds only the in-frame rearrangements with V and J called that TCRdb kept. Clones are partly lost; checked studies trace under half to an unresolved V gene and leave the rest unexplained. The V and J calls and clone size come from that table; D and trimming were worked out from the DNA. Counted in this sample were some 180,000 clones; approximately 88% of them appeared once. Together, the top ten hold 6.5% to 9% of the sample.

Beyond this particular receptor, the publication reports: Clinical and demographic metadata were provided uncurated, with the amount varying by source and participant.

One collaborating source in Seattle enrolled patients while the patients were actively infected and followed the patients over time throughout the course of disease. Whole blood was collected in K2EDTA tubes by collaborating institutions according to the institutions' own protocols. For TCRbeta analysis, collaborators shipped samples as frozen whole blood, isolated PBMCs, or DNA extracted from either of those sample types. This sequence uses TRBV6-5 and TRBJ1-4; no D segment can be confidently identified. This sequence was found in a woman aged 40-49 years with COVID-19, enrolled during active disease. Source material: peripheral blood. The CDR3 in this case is CASNAGVQNEKLFF. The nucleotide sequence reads TGTGCCAGCAACGCGGGAGTACAAAATGAAAAACTGTTTTTT.